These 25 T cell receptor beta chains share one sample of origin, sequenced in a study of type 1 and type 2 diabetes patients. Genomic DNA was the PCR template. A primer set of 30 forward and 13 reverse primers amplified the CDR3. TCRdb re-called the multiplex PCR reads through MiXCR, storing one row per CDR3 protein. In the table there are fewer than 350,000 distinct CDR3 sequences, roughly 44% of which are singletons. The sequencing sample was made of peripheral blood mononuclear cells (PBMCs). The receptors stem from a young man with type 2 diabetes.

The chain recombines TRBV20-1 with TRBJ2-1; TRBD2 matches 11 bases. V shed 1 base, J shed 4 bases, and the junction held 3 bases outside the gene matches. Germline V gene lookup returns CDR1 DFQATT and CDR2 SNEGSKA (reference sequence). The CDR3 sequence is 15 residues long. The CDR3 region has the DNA TGCAGTGCTAGAGTCCTAGCGGGGGGATACAATGAGCAGTTCTTC. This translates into CSARVLAGGYNEQFF.

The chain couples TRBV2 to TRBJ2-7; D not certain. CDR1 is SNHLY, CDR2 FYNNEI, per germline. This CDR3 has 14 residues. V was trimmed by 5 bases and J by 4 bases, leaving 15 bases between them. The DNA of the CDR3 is TGTGCCAGCAGTACTGACTTGGGGTTTTACGAGCAGTACTTC. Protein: CASSTDLGFYEQYF.

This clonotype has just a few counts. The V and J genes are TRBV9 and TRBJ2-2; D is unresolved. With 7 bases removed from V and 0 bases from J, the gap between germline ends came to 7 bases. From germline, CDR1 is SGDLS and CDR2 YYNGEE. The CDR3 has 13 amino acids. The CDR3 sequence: CASSIANTGELFF. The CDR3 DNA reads TGTGCCAGCTCTATCGCGAACACCGGGGAGCTGTTTTTT.

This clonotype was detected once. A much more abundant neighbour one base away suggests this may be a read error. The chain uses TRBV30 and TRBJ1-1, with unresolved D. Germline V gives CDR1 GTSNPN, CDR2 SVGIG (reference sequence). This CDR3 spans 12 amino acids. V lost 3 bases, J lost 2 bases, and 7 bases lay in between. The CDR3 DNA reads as TGTGCCTGGAGACGGGGTAACACTGAAGCTTTCTTT. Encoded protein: CAWRRGNTEAFF. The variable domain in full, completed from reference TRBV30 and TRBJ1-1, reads SQTIHQWPATLVQPVGSPLSLECTVEGTSNPNLYWYRQAAGRGLQLLFYSVGIGQISSEVPQNLSASRPQDRQFILSSKKLLLSDSGFYLCAWRRGNTEAFFGQGTRLTVV.

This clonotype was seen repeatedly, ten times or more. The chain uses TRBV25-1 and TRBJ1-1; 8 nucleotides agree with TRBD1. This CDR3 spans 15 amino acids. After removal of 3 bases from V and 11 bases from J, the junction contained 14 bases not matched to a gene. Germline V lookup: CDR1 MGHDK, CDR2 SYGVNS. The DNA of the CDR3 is TGTGCCAGCAGTGATCCCAGGACAGGGAGCTTCTTGGCTTTCTTT. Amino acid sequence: CASSDPRTGSFLAFF. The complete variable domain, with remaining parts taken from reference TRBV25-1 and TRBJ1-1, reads EADIYQTPRYLVIGTGKKITLECSQTMGHDKMYWYQQDPGMELHLIHYSYGVNSTEKGDLSSESTVSRIRTEHFPLTLESARPSHTSQYLCASSDPRTGSFLAFFGQGTRLTVV.

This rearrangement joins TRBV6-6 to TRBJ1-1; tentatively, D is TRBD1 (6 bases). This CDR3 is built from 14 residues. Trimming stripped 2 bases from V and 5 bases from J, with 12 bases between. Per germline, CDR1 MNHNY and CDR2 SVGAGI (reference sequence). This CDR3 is CASSYATGNTEAFF. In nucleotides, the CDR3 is TGTGCCAGCAGTTACGCCACAGGGAATACTGAAGCTTTCTTT.

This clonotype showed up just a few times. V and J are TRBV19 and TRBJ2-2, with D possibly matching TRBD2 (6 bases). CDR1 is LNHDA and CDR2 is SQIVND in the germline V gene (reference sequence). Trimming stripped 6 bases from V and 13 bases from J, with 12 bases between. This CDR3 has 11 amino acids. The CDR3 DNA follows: TGTGCCAGTAGGATGGAGGGTGGGCTGTTTTTT. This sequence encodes CASRMEGGLFF.

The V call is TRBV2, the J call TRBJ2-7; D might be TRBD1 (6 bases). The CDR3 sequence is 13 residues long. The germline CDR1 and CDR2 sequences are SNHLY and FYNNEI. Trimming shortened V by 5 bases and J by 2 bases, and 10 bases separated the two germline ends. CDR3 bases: TGTGCCAGCAGTTTGCAGGGGACCTACGAGCAGTACTTC. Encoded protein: CASSLQGTYEQYF.

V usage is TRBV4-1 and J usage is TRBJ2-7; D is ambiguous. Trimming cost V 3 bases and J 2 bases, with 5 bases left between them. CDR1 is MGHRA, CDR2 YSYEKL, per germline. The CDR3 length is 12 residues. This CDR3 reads CASSQGTYEQYF. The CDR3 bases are TGCGCCAGCAGCCAGGGGACCTACGAGCAGTACTTC.

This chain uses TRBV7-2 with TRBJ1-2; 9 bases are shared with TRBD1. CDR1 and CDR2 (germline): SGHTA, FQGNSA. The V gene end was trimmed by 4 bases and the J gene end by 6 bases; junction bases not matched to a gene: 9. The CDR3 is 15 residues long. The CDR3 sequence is CASSSSAGTGNGYTF. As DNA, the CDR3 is TGTGCCAGCAGCTCCTCAGCCGGGACAGGGAATGGCTACACCTTC. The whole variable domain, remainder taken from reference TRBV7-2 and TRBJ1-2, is GAGVSQSPSNKVTEKGKDVELRCDPISGHTALYWYRQSLGQGLEFLIYFQGNSAPDKSGLPSDRFSAERTGGSVSTLTIQRTQQEDSAVYLCASSSSAGTGNGYTFGSGTRLTVV.

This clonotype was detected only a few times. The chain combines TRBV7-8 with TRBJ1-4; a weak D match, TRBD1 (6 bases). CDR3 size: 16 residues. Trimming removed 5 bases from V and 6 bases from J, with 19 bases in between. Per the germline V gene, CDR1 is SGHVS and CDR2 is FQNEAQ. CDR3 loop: CASSLRGGGSDEKLFF. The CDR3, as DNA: TGTGCCAGCAGCCTGAGAGGGGGAGGGAGTGATGAAAAACTGTTTTTT. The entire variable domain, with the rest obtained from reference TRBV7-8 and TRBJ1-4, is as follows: GAGVSQSPRYKVAKRGQDVALRCDPISGHVSLFWYQQALGQGPEFLTYFQNEAQLDKSGLPSDRFFAERPEGSVSTLKIQRTQQEDSAVYLCASSLRGGGSDEKLFFGSGTQLSVL.

The DNA for the CDR3 is TGTGCCAGCTCTCCAAGGGTAATGACTGAAGCTTTCTTT. Its protein product is CASSPRVMTEAFF. The V gene is TRBV27, the J gene TRBJ1-1, with D unresolved. Trimming cost V 8 bases and J 5 bases, with 15 bases left between them. Germline CDR1 is MNHEY and CDR2 is SMNVEV (reference sequence). This CDR3 is 13 amino acids long.

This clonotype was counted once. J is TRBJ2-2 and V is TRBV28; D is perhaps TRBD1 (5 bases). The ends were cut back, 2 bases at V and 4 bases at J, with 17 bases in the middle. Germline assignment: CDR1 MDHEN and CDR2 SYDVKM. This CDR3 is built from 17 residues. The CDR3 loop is CASSLLPGLSSTGELFF. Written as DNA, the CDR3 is TGTGCCAGCAGTTTACTGCCAGGGCTGTCGAGCACCGGGGAGCTGTTTTTT.

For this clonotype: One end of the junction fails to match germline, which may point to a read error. The CDR3 here is CASSIIPGSEKLSF. The CDR3 nucleotides read TGTGCCAGTAGTATTATACCTGGCAGCGAAAAACTGTCTTTT. The rearrangement links TRBV19 to TRBJ1-4; no reliable D call. This CDR3 spans 14 amino acids. The germline V gene encodes CDR1 LNHDA and CDR2 SQIVND (reference sequence).

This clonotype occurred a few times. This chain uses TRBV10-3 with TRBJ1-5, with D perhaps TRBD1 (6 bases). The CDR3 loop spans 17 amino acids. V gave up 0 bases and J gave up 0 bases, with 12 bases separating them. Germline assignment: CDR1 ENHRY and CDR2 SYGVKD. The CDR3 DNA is TGTGCCATCAGTGAGTCCTCAGGGGAATATAGCAATCAGCCCCAGCATTTT. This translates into CAISESSGEYSNQPQHF.

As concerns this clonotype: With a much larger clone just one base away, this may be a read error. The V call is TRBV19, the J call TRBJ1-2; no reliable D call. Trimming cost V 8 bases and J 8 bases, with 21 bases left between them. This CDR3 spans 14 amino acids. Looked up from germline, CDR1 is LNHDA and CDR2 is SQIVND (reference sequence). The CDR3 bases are TGTGCCAGTGGTACCGATCGACATTGGGCCGGCTACACCTTC. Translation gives CASGTDRHWAGYTF.

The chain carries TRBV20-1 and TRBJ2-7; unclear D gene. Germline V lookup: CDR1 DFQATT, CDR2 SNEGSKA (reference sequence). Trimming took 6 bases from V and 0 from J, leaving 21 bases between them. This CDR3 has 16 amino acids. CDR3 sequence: CSALDDSRLSSYEQYF. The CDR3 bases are TGCAGTGCCCTCGACGACTCGCGCCTCAGCTCCTACGAGCAGTACTTC.

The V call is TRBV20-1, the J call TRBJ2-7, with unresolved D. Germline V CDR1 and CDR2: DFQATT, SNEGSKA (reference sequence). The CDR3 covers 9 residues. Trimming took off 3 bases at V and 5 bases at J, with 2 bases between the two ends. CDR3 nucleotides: TGCAGTGCTAGTAACGAGCAGTACTTC. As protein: CSASNEQYF.

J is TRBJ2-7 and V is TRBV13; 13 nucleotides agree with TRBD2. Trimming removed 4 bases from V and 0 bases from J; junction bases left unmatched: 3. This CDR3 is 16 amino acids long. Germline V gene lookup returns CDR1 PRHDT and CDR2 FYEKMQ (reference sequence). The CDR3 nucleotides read TGTGCCAGCAGCTCCAGGACTAGCGGGAGCTCCTACGAGCAGTACTTC. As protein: CASSSRTSGSSYEQYF.

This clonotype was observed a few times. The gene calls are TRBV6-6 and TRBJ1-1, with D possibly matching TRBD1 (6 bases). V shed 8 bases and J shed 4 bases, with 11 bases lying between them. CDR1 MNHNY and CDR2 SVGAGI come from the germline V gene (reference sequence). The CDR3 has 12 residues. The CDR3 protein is CASSTGSTEAFF. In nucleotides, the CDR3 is TGTGCCAGCTCGACAGGAAGCACTGAAGCTTTCTTT.

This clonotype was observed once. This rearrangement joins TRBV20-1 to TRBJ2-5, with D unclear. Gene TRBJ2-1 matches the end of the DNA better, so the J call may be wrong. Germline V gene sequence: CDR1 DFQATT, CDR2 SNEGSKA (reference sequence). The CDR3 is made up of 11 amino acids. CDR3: CSAGSSLEQFF. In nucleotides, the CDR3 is TGCAGTGCTGGATCTAGTCTTGAGCAGTTCTTC.

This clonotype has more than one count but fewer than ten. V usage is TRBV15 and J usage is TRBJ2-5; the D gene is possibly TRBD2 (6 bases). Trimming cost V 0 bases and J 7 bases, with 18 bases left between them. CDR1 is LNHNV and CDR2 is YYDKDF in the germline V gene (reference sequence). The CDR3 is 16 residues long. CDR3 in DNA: TGTGCCACCAGCAGAGAGCGGGGCCGAGCGGTGGGGACCCAGTACTTC. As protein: CATSRERGRAVGTQYF. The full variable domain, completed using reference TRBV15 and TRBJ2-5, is DAMVIQNPRYQVTQFGKPVTLSCSQTLNHNVMYWYQQKSSQAPKLLFHYYDKDFNNEADTPDNFQSRRPNTSFCFLDIRSPGLGDTAMYLCATSRERGRAVGTQYFGPGTRLLVL.

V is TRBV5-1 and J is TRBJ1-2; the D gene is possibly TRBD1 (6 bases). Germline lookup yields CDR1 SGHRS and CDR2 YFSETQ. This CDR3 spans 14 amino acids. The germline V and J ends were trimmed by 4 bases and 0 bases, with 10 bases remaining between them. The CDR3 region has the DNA TGCGCCAGCAGCCCGGACAGCGCTAACTATGGCTACACCTTC. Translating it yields CASSPDSANYGYTF.

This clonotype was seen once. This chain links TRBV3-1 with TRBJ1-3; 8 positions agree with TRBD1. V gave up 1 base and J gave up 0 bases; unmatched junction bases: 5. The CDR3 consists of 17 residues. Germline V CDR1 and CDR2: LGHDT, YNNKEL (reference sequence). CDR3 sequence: CASSQGRGLISGNTIYF. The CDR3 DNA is TGTGCCAGCAGCCAAGGCAGGGGGCTTATCTCTGGAAACACCATATATTTT.

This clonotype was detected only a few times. The CDR3 sequence is CASMNGAYEQYF. DNA for the CDR3: TGTGCCAGTATGAACGGAGCCTACGAGCAGTACTTC. The chain uses TRBV19 and TRBJ2-7; D is unresolved. V was clipped by 7 bases and J by 2 bases, with 9 bases between them. CDR1 LNHDA and CDR2 SQIVND come from the germline V gene (reference sequence). This CDR3 has 12 residues.